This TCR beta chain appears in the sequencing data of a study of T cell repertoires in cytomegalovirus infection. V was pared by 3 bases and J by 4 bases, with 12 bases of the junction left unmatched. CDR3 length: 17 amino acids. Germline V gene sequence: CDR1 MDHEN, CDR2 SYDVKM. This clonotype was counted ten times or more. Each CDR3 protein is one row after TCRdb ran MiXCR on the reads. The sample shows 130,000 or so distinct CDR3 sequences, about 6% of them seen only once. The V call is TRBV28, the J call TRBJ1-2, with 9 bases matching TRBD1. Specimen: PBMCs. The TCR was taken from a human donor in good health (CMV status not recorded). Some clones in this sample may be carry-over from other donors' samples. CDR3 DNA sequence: TGTGCCAGCAGTTTGACAACAACAGGGGGCCAAAGCTATGGCTACACCTTC. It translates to CASSLTTTGGQSYGYTF.